Below, 20 T cell receptor beta chains from the same sample are listed, as sequenced in a study of vaccination and CD4 T cells after COVID-19. TCRdb reanalysed the PCR reads using MiXCR and keeps one entry per CDR3 protein. The repertoire includes around 30,000 distinct CDR3 sequences, roughly 50% of them detected once, and 5.8% sits in the top ten. Time point specified: late sampling 161 to 241 days after vaccination in three convalescent patients. The sample consisted of CD4+ T cells from blood, taken about 7 months after SARS-CoV-2 vaccination. All receptors derive from a human donor who had recovered from COVID-19.

This chain uses TRBV6-5 with TRBJ2-3, with D possibly being TRBD1 (5 bases). V lost 1 base, J lost 1 base, and 9 bases lay in between. Germline assignment: CDR1 MNHEY and CDR2 SVGAGI. The CDR3 is 15 amino acids. CDR3 in amino acids: CASSYFLGGTDTQYF. In nucleotides, the CDR3 is TGTGCCAGCAGTTACTTCCTAGGGGGCACAGATACGCAGTATTTT.

This clonotype occurred a few times. Here the CDR3 reads CASSSPTSGRTDTQYF. CDR3 sequence (DNA): TGTGCCAGCAGCTCCCCGACTAGCGGGAGGACAGATACGCAGTATTTT. The V gene is TRBV7-9, the J gene TRBJ2-3; 13 bases are a match to TRBD2. Trimming removed 4 bases from V and 3 bases from J; junction bases left unmatched: 4. CDR3 size: 16 residues. Germline V CDR1 and CDR2: SEHNR, FQNEAQ (reference sequence).

In this sample, this clonotype turned up a few times. V gene TRBV7-2 combines with J gene TRBJ1-1; D uncertain. The CDR3 is made up of 14 amino acids. Trimming took 5 bases from V and 0 from J, leaving 10 bases between them. Germline V gene sequence: CDR1 SGHTA, CDR2 FQGNSA. CDR3 sequence: CASSLRGMNTEAFF. In DNA, the CDR3 is TGTGCCAGCAGCCTACGAGGGATGAACACTGAAGCTTTCTTT.

CDR3 in amino acids: CASSHLGRYNEQFF. CDR3 nucleotides: TGTGCCAGCAGTCACCTTGGACGGTACAATGAGCAGTTCTTC. This chain links TRBV6-6 with TRBJ2-1; no clear D. The CDR3 extends over 14 amino acids. Per germline, CDR1 MNHNY and CDR2 SVGAGI (reference sequence). With 5 bases removed from V and 4 bases from J, the gap between germline ends came to 12 bases.

The chain joins TRBV7-9 to TRBJ1-5; 9 bases fit TRBD1. Germline CDR1 reads SEHNR; CDR2 reads FQNEAQ (reference sequence). The CDR3 has 15 amino acids. Trimming took 5 bases from V and 4 from J; bases not matched to a gene: 6. This chain's CDR3 is CASSPGTGLNQPQHF. CDR3 in DNA: TGTGCCAGCAGCCCAGGGACAGGGCTAAATCAGCCCCAGCATTTT.

The rearrangement uses TRBV7-8 and TRBJ2-7; 7 nucleotides line up with TRBD2. V gave up 0 bases and J gave up 4 bases; unmatched junction bases: 6. This CDR3 comprises 15 residues. CDR1 SGHVS and CDR2 FQNEAQ come from the germline V gene. The CDR3 DNA is TGTGCCAGCAGCTTAGCGCTTGCGGGAGATTACGAGCAGTACTTC. It translates to CASSLALAGDYEQYF.

The chain has TRBV21-1 and TRBJ2-5; TRBD1, as called in the table, went unchecked against the DNA. TRBV21-1 corresponds to a pseudogene. CDR3 length equals 12 residues. The CDR3 coding sequence is TGTGCCAGCGACCACGGGGGGGAGACCCAGTACTTC. Encoded protein: CASDHGGETQYF.

This clonotype has a handful of counts. The rearrangement joins TRBV7-9 to TRBJ1-1; TRBD1 aligns across 7 bases. The CDR3 runs 17 residues. Trimming at V came to 1 base and at J to 4 bases, leaving 12 bases not matched to a gene. CDR1 SEHNR and CDR2 FQNEAQ come from the germline V gene (reference sequence). CDR3 in amino acids: CASSLGDSSPKGTEAFF. DNA of the CDR3: TGTGCCAGCAGCTTAGGGGACAGCAGTCCCAAGGGCACTGAAGCTTTCTTT.

The V and J genes are TRBV18 and TRBJ2-1; D is possibly TRBD1 (5 bases). CDR3 length equals 15 residues. Germline V gene sequence: CDR1 KGHSH, CDR2 LQKENI. The V end lost 4 bases, the J end lost 6 bases, and 16 bases lay between the germline ends. CDR3 loop: CASSLGALIGNEQFF. CDR3 nucleotides: TGTGCCAGCTCACTTGGGGCCCTGATCGGCAATGAGCAGTTCTTC.

The rearrangement links TRBV24-1 to TRBJ2-3, with 7 bases lining up with TRBD1. V gave up 3 bases and J gave up 2 bases; unmatched junction bases: 10. From germline, CDR1 is KGHDR and CDR2 SFDVKD. This CDR3 has 17 residues. The DNA for the CDR3 is TGTGCCACCAGTGATGTCTTGACAGGGATATTCACAGATACGCAGTATTTT. Translating gives CATSDVLTGIFTDTQYF.

The chain uses TRBV7-6 and TRBJ1-1, with unresolved D. The ends were cut back, 5 bases at V and 11 bases at J, with 15 bases in the middle. The CDR3 is made up of 12 amino acids. Germline CDR1 is SGHVS and CDR2 is FNYEAQ. CDR3 residues: CASSPDTSYAFF. CDR3 in DNA: TGTGCCAGCAGCCCCGATACTTCATATGCTTTCTTT. The variable domain in full, completed from reference TRBV7-6 and TRBJ1-1, reads GAGVSQSPRYKVTKRGQDVALRCDPISGHVSLYWYRQALGQGPEFLTYFNYEAQQDKSGLPNDRFSAERPEGSISTLTIQRTEQRDSAMYRCASSPDTSYAFFGQGTRLTVV.

The chain employs TRBV11-2 and TRBJ1-2; 11 bases match TRBD1. The CDR3 loop spans 15 amino acids. V lost 5 bases and J lost 4; bases outside the gene matches: 6. Germline CDR1 is SGHAT and CDR2 is FQNNGV. This CDR3 reads CASSAGQGAVYGYTF. The CDR3, as DNA: TGTGCCAGCAGCGCTGGACAGGGGGCCGTCTATGGCTACACCTTC.

The chain carries TRBV7-2 and TRBJ2-7; the match to TRBD1 covers 9 bases. CDR3 length: 14 amino acids. The V segment lost 5 bases and the J segment 5 bases; nucleotides outside the gene matches: 7. CDR1 and CDR2 (germline): SGHTA, FQGNSA. The CDR3 nucleotides read TGTGCCAGCAGCCCCTCCCGGGACAGGGACGAGCAGTACTTC. This encodes CASSPSRDRDEQYF.

This clonotype has just a few counts. The rearrangement joins TRBV28 to TRBJ2-1, with D uncertain. Germline CDR1 reads MDHEN; CDR2 reads SYDVKM. Trimming removed 5 bases at V and 0 bases at J, with 8 bases between. This CDR3 is 14 amino acids long. The CDR3 region is CASSRPSSYNEQFF. The CDR3 region has the DNA TGTGCCAGCAGTCGGCCTAGCTCCTACAATGAGCAGTTCTTC.

This clonotype showed up just once. The rearrangement joins TRBV20-1 to TRBJ2-7; no reliable D call. The CDR3 is made up of 12 amino acids. Germline values: CDR1 DFQATT, CDR2 SNEGSKA (reference sequence). The germline V and J ends were trimmed by 3 bases and 3 bases, with 9 bases remaining between them. The CDR3 here is CSASRSVYEQYF. CDR3 DNA sequence: TGCAGTGCTAGCAGAAGCGTCTACGAGCAGTACTTC.

The chain recombines TRBV27 with TRBJ2-1; 13 bases align to TRBD2. V trimming: 8 bases; J trimming: 9 bases; junction bases outside the gene matches: 4. The CDR3 consists of 13 residues. The germline V gene encodes CDR1 MNHEY and CDR2 SMNVEV (reference sequence). The CDR3 is CASGLAGVGEQFF. The CDR3 nucleotides read TGTGCCAGCGGACTAGCGGGAGTTGGTGAGCAGTTCTTC.

The V call is TRBV27, the J call TRBJ2-3, with D possibly TRBD1 on 6 matching bases. The germline CDR1 and CDR2 sequences are MNHEY and SMNVEV (reference sequence). The length of the CDR3 is 15 residues. The V gene lost 3 bases and the J gene lost 5 bases, with 15 bases spanning the gap. The CDR3 DNA reads TGTGCCAGCAGTTTTTGGTACAGGGCCGGAGATACGCAGTATTTT. Its translation is CASSFWYRAGDTQYF.

V gene TRBV7-9 combines with J gene TRBJ2-7; D is unclear. V lost 1 base and J 6 bases, leaving 4 bases between the germline ends. Per germline, CDR1 SEHNR and CDR2 FQNEAQ (reference sequence). This CDR3 comprises 11 residues. CDR3 amino acids: CASSLGVEQYF. The CDR3 nucleotides are TGTGCCAGCAGCTTAGGGGTCGAGCAGTACTTC.

Worth noting for this clonotype: The germline gene is not matched at one end of the junction; a read error may be the cause. The chain has TRBV7-9 and TRBJ1-2, with 8 bases fitting TRBD1. The CDR3 covers 12 residues. The germline gives CDR1 SEHNR, CDR2 FQNEAQ (reference sequence). Here the CDR3 DNA reads TGTGCCAGCAGCCCTTCTGGGCCAGGGGGCCTCTTC. Protein: CASSPSGPGGLF.

Note on this clonotype: A junction end diverges from the germline sequence, so it may reflect a read error. V and J are TRBV6-1 and TRBJ2-2; tentatively, D is TRBD1 (6 bases). CDR3 size: 12 residues. Germline values: CDR1 MNHNS, CDR2 SASEGT. The CDR3 is CASREGTGELFF. CDR3 DNA: TGTGCCAGCAGGGAAGGGACAGGGGAGCTGTTTTTT.